This T cell receptor (beta chain) originates from a study of blood T cell repertoires in COVID-19 (dated by TCRdb to 2020 to 2021). Study-level background: Samples covering the acute and convalescent phases of COVID-19 were provided by collaborators in the United States, Italy and Spain. Where available, HLA class I and class II types were obtained from metadata supplied by the sample provider rather than from assay-based typing. The material from the prospective study consisted of cDNA or gDNA derived from T cells, B-cell-depleted T cells, or PBMCs. The dataset comprised deeply sampled blood TCRbeta repertoires from subjects exposed to, actively infected with, or recovered from COVID-19. Sample metadata almost always included a de-identified subject ID, COVID-19 status, age in years and sex. The repertoires were released in a freely available public database intended as a resource for research on the immune response to SARS-CoV-2. The samples were drawn from two sources: the first 160 participants of the ongoing ImmuneRACE study, and 1,254 subjects contributed by 6 global collaborators. Points the paper makes about the study in general: How much clinical and demographic metadata was included differed by source and by participant, and the metadata was provided uncurated.

TCRbeta CDR3 regions were amplified from genomic DNA using the immunoSEQ Assay, a bias-controlled multiplex PCR. The authors' analysis ran thus. Nucleated cell counts per sample were estimated from amplification of reference gene primers within the assay. To quantify the absolute abundance of each unique TCRbeta CDR3 rearrangement, sequence reads were collapsed and filtered. For each sample, productive Simpson clonality was calculated as the square root of Simpson's diversity index over productive rearrangements. The table was pulled from immuneACCESS by TCRdb, which kept in-frame rearrangements only. Such tables lose some clones; where checked, under half of the loss comes from unresolved V genes, and the rest has no known cause. For V, J and clone size, that table is used; D and trimming come from the DNA. The sample table lists 200,000 to 250,000 clones, over 80% of them with a count of one. Approximately 2.6% of the sample comes from the top ten.

One collaborating source in Seattle enrolled patients while the patients were actively infected and followed the patients over time throughout the course of disease. Each collaborating institution followed its own protocols to collect whole blood in K2EDTA tubes. For TCRbeta analysis, collaborators shipped samples as frozen whole blood, isolated PBMCs, or DNA extracted from either of those sample types. This clone was counted only a few times. Its antigen remains unidentified. Per-nucleotide qualities are absent, and no much larger clonotype sits a single base away. The receptor's source is a man aged 30 to 39 with COVID-19, enrolled during active disease. Source material: peripheral blood.

The DNA sequence is TGTGCCAGCAGCCCAGTGTCTCTGGACAGGGGGCGGCCTGGCTACACCTTC. This encodes CASSPVSLDRGRPGYTF. The V gene is TRBV7-8 and the J gene is TRBJ1-2; TRBD1 agrees with 11 junctional bases. Spanning cysteine to phenylalanine, the CDR3 consists of 17 amino acids. Only the CDR3 DNA is retained, 51 bases long and in frame from the first base. For this chain, trimming is 5 bases at the V end and 7 bases at the J end, and the number of junction bases without a gene match is 15. The germline V gene encodes CDR1 SGHVS and CDR2 FQNEAQ.